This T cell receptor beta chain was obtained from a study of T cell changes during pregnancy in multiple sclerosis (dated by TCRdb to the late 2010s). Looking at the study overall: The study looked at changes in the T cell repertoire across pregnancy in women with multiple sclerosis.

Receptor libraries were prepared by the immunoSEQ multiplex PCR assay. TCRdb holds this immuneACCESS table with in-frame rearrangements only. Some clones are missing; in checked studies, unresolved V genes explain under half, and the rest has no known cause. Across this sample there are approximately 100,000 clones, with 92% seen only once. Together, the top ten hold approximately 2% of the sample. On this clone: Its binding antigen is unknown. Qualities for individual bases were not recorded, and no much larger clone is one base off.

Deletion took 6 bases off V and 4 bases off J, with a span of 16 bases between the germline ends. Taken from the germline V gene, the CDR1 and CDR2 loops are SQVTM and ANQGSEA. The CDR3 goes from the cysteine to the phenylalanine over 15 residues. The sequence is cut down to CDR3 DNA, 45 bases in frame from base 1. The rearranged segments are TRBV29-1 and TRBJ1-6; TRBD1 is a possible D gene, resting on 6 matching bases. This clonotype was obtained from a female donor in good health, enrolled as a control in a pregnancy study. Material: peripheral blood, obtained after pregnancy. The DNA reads TGCAGCGTGGAACCCGGGACAAGTTATAATTCACCCCTCCACTTT. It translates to CSVEPGTSYNSPLHF.